Sequencing of this T cell receptor (beta chain) was carried out in a study of CD8 T cells in ankylosing spondylitis. Regarding the study as a whole: Ankylosing spondylitis blood seemed to carry a telltale TCR beta motif made of eight highly homologous variants.

The CDR3 extends over 14 amino acids. The germline V gene has CDR1 DFQATT and CDR2 SNEGSKA (reference sequence). The germline V and J ends were trimmed by 3 bases and 2 bases, with 12 bases remaining between them. TCRdb processed the 5' RACE reads anew with MiXCR; each CDR3 protein has one entry. Of 340,000 or so distinct CDR3 sequences in the sample, under 15% are singletons; the top ten hold around 1%. A word on this clonotype: Its antigen is unknown.

Sequencing was performed on blood, either unsorted or a sorted T cell fraction (not recorded which). The V gene is TRBV20-1, the J gene TRBJ2-3; D gene unclear. This clonotype was sampled from a male donor with ankylosing spondylitis or in good health (not recorded which). CDR3 coding DNA: TGCAGTGCTAGCCCCTGGGCCTTCACAGATACGCAGTATTTT. Amino acids: CSASPWAFTDTQYF.